This T cell receptor beta chain was recovered during a study of CD8+CD57+ T cells in acquired aplastic anemia. This clonotype was found once. The study profiled TCR beta VDJ and CDR3 using genomic DNA as template. TCRdb re-derived calls from the reads in MiXCR, one entry per CDR3 protein. The sample includes under 75,000 distinct CDR3 sequences, approximately 50% of them seen just once. Source material: sorted CD4+, CD8+, or CD8+CD57+ T cells (not recorded which) from PBMCs. The sequence was obtained from a human donor in good health, serving as a control.

CDR3 residues: CASSPLDGASVEQYF. CDR3 DNA sequence: TGCGCCAGCAGCCCCCTTGATGGGGCCTCAGTCGAGCAGTACTTC. The V call is TRBV5-1, the J call TRBJ2-7, with D tentatively TRBD1 (5 bases). The CDR3 runs 15 residues. V was cut by 4 bases and J by 6 bases, with 20 bases left in between. Germline CDR1 is SGHRS and CDR2 is YFSETQ.